This T cell receptor (beta chain) was found in a study of somatic mutations in cytotoxic T cells in rheumatoid arthritis. Overall study findings and caveats: Among patients with rheumatoid arthritis, but not healthy controls, CD8+ clonality increased with age.

The repertoire was sequenced with immunoSEQ multiplex PCR; TCRdb's copy has only in-frame clones and lacks some. This sample has 13,000 or so clones, with roughly 79% found just once. The length of the CDR3 is 12 residues. Trimming pared 2 bases from V and 4 bases from J, leaving 5 bases between. From germline, CDR1 is MDHEN and CDR2 SYDVKM. On this clone itself: Its antigen is as yet unknown.

This TCR derives from an adult with rheumatoid arthritis. The V gene is TRBV28, the J gene TRBJ1-2; unclear D gene. The sample consisted of CD8+ T cells sorted from blood. In nucleotides, the CDR3 is TGTGCCAGCAGTTTAAGGGCCTATGGCTACACCTTC. Its protein is CASSLRAYGYTF.